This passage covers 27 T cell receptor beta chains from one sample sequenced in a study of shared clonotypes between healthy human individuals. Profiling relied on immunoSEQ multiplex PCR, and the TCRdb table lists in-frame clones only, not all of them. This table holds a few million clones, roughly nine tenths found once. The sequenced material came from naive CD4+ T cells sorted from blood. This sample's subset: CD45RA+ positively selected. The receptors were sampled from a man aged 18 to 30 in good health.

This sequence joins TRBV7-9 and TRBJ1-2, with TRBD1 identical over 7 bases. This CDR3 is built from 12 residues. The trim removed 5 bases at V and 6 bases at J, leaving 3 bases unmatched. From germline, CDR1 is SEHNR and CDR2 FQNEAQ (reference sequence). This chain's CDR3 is CASSVTGDGYTF. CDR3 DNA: TGTGCCAGCAGCGTCACAGGGGATGGCTACACCTTC.

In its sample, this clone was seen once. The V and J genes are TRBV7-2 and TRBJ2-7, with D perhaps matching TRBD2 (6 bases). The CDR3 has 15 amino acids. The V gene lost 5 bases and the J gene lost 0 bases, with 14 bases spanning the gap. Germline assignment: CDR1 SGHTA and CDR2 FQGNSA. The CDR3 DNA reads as TGTGCCAGCAGCCGGCCCCAGGGACTCTCCTACGAGCAGTACTTC. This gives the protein CASSRPQGLSYEQYF.

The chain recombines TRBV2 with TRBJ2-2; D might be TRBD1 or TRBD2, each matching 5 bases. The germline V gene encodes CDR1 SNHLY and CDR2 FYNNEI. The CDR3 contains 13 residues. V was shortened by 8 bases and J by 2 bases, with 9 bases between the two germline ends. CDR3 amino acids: CASLRGNTGELFF. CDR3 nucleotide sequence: TGTGCCAGCTTGAGGGGAAACACCGGGGAGCTGTTTTTT.

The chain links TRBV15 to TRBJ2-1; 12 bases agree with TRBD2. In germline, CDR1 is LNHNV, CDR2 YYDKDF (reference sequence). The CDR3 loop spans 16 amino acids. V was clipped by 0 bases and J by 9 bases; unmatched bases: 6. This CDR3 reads CATSRDLLAGGSEQFF. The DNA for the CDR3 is TGTGCCACCAGCAGAGATTTACTAGCGGGAGGTAGTGAGCAGTTCTTC.

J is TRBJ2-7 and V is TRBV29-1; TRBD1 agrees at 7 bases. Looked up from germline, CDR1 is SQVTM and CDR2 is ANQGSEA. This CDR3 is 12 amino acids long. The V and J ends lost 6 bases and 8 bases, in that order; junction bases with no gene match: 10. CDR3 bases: TGCAGCGTAGATGAACAGGGGACGAAGCAGTACTTC. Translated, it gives CSVDEQGTKQYF.

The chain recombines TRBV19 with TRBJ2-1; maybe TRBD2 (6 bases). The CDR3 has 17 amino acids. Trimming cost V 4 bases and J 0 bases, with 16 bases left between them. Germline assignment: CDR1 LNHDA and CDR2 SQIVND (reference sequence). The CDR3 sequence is CASSTSPSASSYNEQFF. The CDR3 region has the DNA TGTGCCAGTAGTACCTCTCCTAGCGCGAGCTCCTACAATGAGCAGTTCTTC.

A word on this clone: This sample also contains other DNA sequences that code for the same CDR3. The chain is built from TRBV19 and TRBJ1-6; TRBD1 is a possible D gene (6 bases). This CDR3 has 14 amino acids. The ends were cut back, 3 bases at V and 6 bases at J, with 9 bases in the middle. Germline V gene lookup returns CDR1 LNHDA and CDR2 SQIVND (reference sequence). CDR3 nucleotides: TGTGCCAGTAGTATCGGACAGATTAATTCACCCCTCCACTTT. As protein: CASSIGQINSPLHF.

The DNA of the CDR3 is TGCGCCAGCAGCTTGGGGACAGGGAGGCAGCCCCAGCATTTT. It specifies CASSLGTGRQPQHF. This rearrangement joins TRBV5-1 to TRBJ1-5; TRBD1 matches at 8 bases. CDR1 SGHRS and CDR2 YFSETQ come from the germline V gene. The CDR3 runs to 14 residues. J gave up 7 bases and V 0 bases, and 3 bases lay outside the gene matches.

CDR3 sequence reads: CASSKAGLSYEQYF. CDR3 bases: TGTGCCAGCAGCAAAGCGGGTCTCTCCTACGAGCAGTACTTC. The V and J genes are TRBV6-1 and TRBJ2-5, with D maybe TRBD2 (6 bases). The J call may be incorrect, as the DNA end agrees better with TRBJ2-7. CDR3 length: 14 residues. Germline V lookup: CDR1 MNHNS, CDR2 SASEGT.

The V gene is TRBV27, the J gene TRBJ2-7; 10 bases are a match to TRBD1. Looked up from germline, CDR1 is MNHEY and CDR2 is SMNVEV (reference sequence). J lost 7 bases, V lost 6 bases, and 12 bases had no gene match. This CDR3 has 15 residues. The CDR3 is CASRAERGQGWEQYF. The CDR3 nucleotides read TGTGCCAGCAGGGCCGAAAGGGGACAGGGGTGGGAGCAGTACTTC.

In DNA form, the CDR3 reads TGTGCCAGCAGTCAGGGCGGGGGTGAAGCTTTCTTT. It specifies CASSQGGGEAFF. V is TRBV5-6 and J is TRBJ1-1; D might be TRBD1 (5 bases). The V end lost 5 bases, the J end lost 7 bases, and 12 bases lay between the germline ends. This CDR3 has 12 amino acids. CDR1 is SGHDT and CDR2 is YYEEEE in the germline V gene.

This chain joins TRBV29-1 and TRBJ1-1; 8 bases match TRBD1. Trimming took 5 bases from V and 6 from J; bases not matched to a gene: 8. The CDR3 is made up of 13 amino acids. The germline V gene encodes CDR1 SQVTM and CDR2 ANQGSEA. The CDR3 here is CSVQGAVRPEAFF. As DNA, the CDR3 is TGCAGCGTTCAGGGGGCGGTTAGACCTGAAGCTTTCTTT.

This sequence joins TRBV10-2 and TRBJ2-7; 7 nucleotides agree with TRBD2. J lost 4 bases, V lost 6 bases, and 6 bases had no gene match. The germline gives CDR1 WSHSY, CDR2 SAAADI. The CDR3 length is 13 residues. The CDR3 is CASRAGPGYEQYF. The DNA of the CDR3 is TGCGCCAGCAGAGCGGGACCTGGTTACGAGCAGTACTTC.

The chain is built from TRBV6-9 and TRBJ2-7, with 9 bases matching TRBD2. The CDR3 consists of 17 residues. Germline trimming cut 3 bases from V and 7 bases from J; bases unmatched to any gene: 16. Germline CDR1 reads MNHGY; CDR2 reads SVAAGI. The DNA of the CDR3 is TGTGCCAGCAGTTACCCTGCGGAGCGGGGGGTCCCAGAGGAGCAGTACTTC. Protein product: CASSYPAERGVPEEQYF.

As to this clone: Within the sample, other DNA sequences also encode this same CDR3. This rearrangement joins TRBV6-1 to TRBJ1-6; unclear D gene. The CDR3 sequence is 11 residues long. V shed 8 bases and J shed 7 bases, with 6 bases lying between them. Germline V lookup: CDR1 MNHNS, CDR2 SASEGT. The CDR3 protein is CASGGNSPLHF. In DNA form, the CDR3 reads TGTGCCAGCGGAGGGAATTCACCCCTCCACTTT.

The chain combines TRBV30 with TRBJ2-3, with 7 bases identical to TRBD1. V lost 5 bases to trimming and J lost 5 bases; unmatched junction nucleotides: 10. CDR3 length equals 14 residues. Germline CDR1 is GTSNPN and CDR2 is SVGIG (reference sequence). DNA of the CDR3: TGTGCCTGGGGCCAGGGGGAAAAGGGAGATACGCAGTATTTT. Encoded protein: CAWGQGEKGDTQYF.

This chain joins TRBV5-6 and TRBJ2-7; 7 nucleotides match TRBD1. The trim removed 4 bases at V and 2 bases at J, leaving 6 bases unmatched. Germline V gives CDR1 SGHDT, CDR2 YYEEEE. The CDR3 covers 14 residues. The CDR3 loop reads CASSPGTATYEQYF. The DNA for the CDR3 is TGTGCCAGCAGCCCCGGGACAGCCACCTACGAGCAGTACTTC.

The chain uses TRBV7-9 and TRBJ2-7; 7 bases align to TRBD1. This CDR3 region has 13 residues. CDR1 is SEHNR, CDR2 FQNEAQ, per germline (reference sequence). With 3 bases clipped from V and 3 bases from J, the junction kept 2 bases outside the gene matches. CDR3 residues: CASSLGQIYEQYF. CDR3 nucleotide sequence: TGTGCCAGCAGCTTGGGACAGATCTACGAGCAGTACTTC.

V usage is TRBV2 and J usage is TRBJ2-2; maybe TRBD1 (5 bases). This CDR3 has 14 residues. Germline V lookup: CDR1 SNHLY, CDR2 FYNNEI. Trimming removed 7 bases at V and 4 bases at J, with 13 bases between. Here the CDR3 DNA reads TGTGCCAGCATTGGGCAGGGCGGCACCGGGGAGCTGTTTTTT. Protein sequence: CASIGQGGTGELFF.

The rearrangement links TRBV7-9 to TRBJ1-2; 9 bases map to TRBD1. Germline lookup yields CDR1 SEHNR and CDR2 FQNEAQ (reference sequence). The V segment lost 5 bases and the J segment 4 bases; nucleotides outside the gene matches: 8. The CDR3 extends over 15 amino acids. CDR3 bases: TGTGCCAGCAGCATAACAGGGGGCGATGTCTATGGCTACACCTTC. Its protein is CASSITGGDVYGYTF.

The DNA of the CDR3 is TGTGCCAGCAGTTCGCAGGCCAGGGGAGACCAAGAGACCCAGTACTTC. Encoded protein: CASSSQARGDQETQYF. This sequence joins TRBV27 and TRBJ2-5; a possible D gene is TRBD1 (6 bases). Trimming stripped 4 bases from V and 0 bases from J, with 15 bases between. CDR3 size: 16 residues. Per germline, CDR1 MNHEY and CDR2 SMNVEV (reference sequence).

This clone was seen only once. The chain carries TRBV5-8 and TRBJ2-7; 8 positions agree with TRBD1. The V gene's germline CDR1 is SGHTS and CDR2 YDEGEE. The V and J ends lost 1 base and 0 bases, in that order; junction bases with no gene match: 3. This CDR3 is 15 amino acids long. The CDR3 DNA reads TGTGCCAGCAGCTTGTCGGACAGGGTCTCCTACGAGCAGTACTTC. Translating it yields CASSLSDRVSYEQYF. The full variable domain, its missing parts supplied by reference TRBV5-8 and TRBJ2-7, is EAGVTQSPTHLIKTRGQQATLRCSPISGHTSVYWYQQALGLGLQFLLWYDEGEERNRGNFPPRFSGRQFPNYSSELNVNALELEDSALYLCASSLSDRVSYEQYFGPGTRLTVT.

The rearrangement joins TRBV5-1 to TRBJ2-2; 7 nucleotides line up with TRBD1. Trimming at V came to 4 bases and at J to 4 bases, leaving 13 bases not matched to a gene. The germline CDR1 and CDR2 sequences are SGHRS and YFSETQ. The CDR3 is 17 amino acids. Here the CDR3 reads CASSPVTGVQTTGELFF. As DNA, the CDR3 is TGCGCCAGCAGCCCTGTTACAGGGGTGCAGACCACCGGGGAGCTGTTTTTT.

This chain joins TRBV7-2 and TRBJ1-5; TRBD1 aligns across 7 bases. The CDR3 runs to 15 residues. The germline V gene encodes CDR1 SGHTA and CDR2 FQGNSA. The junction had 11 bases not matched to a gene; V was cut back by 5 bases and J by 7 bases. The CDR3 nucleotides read TGTGCCAGCAGCCGGCGGACAGGCCCTGGACAGCCCCAGCATTTT. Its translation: CASSRRTGPGQPQHF.

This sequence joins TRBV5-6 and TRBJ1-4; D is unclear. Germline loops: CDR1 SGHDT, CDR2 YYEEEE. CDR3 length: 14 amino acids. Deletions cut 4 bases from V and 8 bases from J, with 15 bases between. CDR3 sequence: CASSQDGLGEKLFF. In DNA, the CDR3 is TGTGCCAGCAGCCAGGACGGCCTTGGGGAAAAACTGTTTTTT.

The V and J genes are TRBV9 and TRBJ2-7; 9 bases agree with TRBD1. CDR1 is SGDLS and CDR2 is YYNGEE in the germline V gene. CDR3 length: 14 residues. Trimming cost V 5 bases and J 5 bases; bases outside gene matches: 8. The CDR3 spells CASSPGTGFHEQYF. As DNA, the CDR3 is TGTGCCAGCAGTCCCGGGACAGGGTTCCACGAGCAGTACTTC.

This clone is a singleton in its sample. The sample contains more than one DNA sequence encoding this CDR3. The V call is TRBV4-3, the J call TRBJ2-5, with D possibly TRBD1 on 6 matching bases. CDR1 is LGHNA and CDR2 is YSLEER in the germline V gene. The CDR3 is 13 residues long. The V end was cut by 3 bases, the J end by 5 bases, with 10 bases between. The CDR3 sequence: CASSQRTGETQYF. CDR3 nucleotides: TGCGCCAGCAGCCAGAGAACAGGGGAGACCCAGTACTTC.